This TCR beta chain was captured by sequencing in a study of PD-1 blockade in classical Hodgkin lymphoma. Study results and limitations: Baseline TCR diversity was reportedly lower in newly diagnosed patients than in healthy donors. It was reported as lower still in relapsed/refractory patients.

The CDR3 covers 11 residues. Germline values: CDR1 MDHEN, CDR2 SYDVKM. V lost 10 bases and J lost 3, with 10 bases in between. Using immunoSEQ multiplex PCR, the repertoire was profiled, and TCRdb retains in-frame clones only, with some absent. The sample carries just under 65,000 clones, just over 90% recorded once. Time point given: cycle 4 day 1 (C4D1), after 5 to 7 weeks of nivolumab. Every patient relapsed after autologous stem cell transplantation, and brentuximab vedotin exposure varied. Reported best responses ranged across complete response, partial response or progressive disease. In the case of this clone: Antigen unknown.

The V gene is TRBV28, the J gene TRBJ2-7; no firm D call. The TCR originated in a human donor with classical Hodgkin lymphoma. The sample was peripheral blood mononuclear cells (PBMCs), taken before the fourth cycle of nivolumab. The CDR3 reads CATRMNYEQYF. The CDR3 DNA is TGTGCCACCCGTATGAACTACGAGCAGTACTTC.